This T cell receptor beta chain comes out of a study of blood T cell repertoires in COVID-19. Trimming shortened V by 1 base and J by 7 bases, and 16 bases separated the two germline ends. The CDR3 covers 15 residues. CDR1 is SGHVS, CDR2 FQNEAQ, per germline. In the original analysis: It was from reference gene primer amplification that nucleated cell counts were estimated. The assay was immunoSEQ multiplex PCR, and TCRdb's table has in-frame clones only and misses some. V, J and clone size reflect that table, while D and trimming were determined from the DNA. The sample has about 36,000 clones, roughly four fifths seen once.

The chain links TRBV7-8 to TRBJ2-5; possibly TRBD1 for D (5 bases). The origin of this receptor is a human donor in a cohort sampled during active or convalescent COVID-19. The donor label of this sample is uncertain. The sample comprised peripheral blood. CDR3 sequence reads: CASSLGQHPQGTQYF. The CDR3 nucleotides are TGTGCCAGCAGCTTAGGTCAGCACCCTCAGGGGACCCAGTACTTC.